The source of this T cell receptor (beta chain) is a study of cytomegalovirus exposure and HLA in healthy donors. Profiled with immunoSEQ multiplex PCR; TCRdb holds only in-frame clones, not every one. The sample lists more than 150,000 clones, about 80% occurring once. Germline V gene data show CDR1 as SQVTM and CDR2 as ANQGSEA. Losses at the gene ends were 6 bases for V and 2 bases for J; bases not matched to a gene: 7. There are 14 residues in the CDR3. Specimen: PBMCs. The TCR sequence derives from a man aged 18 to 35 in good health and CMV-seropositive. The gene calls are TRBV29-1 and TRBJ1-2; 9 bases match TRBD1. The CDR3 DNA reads TGCAGCGTAGACACAGGGGGCGCGAACTATGGCTACACCTTC. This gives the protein CSVDTGGANYGYTF.